This T cell receptor beta chain is from a study of neurological immune-mediated disorders. This clonotype was counted ten times or more. Its antigen remains unknown. Germline CDR1 SGHTA, CDR2 FQGNSA. This CDR3 has 17 residues. Germline trimming cut 4 bases from V and 5 bases from J; bases unmatched to any gene: 9. Points from the study as a whole: The absence of shared CDR3 amino acid sequences among expanded clones across subjects suggests private repertoires in all groups. Falling below healthy controls, multiple sclerosis showed the least TCR clonal expansion, while HTLV-1-associated myelopathy showed the most.

The making of cDNA relied on 5'RACE with 10-nucleotide random UMIs. Using its own MiXCR run on the 5' RACE reads, TCRdb lists one record per CDR3 protein. The sample has around 15,000 distinct CDR3 sequences; approximately 15% are singletons. The genes are TRBV7-2 and TRBJ2-2; 11 bases agree with TRBD1. This sequence was found in a man in his 60s with HTLV-1-associated myelopathy (HAM/TSP). The source material was PBMCs. The CDR3 loop is CASSSSPGTGGTGELFF. Here the CDR3 DNA reads TGTGCCAGCAGCTCCAGTCCCGGGACAGGGGGAACCGGGGAGCTGTTTTTT.